These 10 T cell receptor beta chains share one sample of origin, sequenced in a study of lymphopenia after photon versus proton radiotherapy (dated by TCRdb to the late 2010s). The method behind the library was the immunoSEQ multiplex PCR assay. The table comes from immuneACCESS by way of TCRdb, which keeps in-frame sequences with V and J called. Part of the clones is missing from these tables; in studies checked, under half for an unresolved V gene and the rest for unknown reasons. The sample table lists around 66,000 clones, about 90% of them with a count of one. Clones ranked in the top ten supply about 2.3% of the sample. Sequences were derived from peripheral blood, sampled from a patient treated with photon-based radiotherapy. The receptor set was obtained from a man between 35 and 55 years old with gastric cancer.

The count of this clone is one. J is TRBJ1-3 and V is TRBV6-5; no clear D. The germline V gene has CDR1 MNHEY and CDR2 SVGAGI. The CDR3 length is 14 residues. V lost 6 bases and J lost 7, with 16 bases in between. CDR3 sequence reads: CASRRTTSGNTIYF. The CDR3 nucleotides are TGTGCCAGCAGACGAACGACGTCCGGGAACACCATATATTTT.

DNA for the CDR3: TGCGCCAGCAGCCCCGGGGACAGGGGGAGCGGCACGCAGTATTTT. Translation gives CASSPGDRGSGTQYF. The rearrangement uses TRBV5-1 and TRBJ2-3; 11 positions match TRBD1. Germline V gene data show CDR1 as SGHRS and CDR2 as YFSETQ. V gave up 4 bases and J gave up 9 bases; unmatched junction bases: 10. This CDR3 contains 15 residues. The full variable domain, with the rest looked up from reference TRBV5-1 and TRBJ2-3, is KAGVTQTPRYLIKTRGQQVTLSCSPISGHRSVSWYQQTPGQGLQFLFEYFSETQRNKGNFPGRFSGRQFSNSRSEMNVSTLELGDSALYLCASSPGDRGSGTQYFGPGTRLTVL.

The chain couples TRBV4-1 to TRBJ2-2; a possible D gene is TRBD1 (6 bases). Germline lookup yields CDR1 MGHRA and CDR2 YSYEKL. Trimming took off 3 bases at V and 3 bases at J, with 11 bases between the two ends. The CDR3 is 15 amino acids. CDR3 protein: CASSHPNRDTGELFF. The CDR3 region has the DNA TGCGCCAGCAGCCATCCTAACAGGGACACCGGGGAGCTGTTTTTT.

The V and J genes are TRBV7-9 and TRBJ2-7; D perhaps matches TRBD2 (6 bases). CDR1 is SEHNR and CDR2 is FQNEAQ in the germline V gene (reference sequence). Trimming removed 1 base at V and 6 bases at J, with 16 bases between. This CDR3 comprises 15 residues. The CDR3 loop is CASSLDRAGGSEQYF. The CDR3 DNA is TGTGCCAGCAGCTTAGATAGGGCAGGAGGGAGCGAGCAGTACTTC. The full variable domain, in which reference TRBV7-9 and TRBJ2-7 provide the parts outside the CDR3, is DTGVSQNPRHKITKRGQNVTFRCDPISEHNRLYWYRQTLGQGPEFLTYFQNEAQLEKSRLLSDRFSAERPKGSFSTLEIQRTEQGDSAMYLCASSLDRAGGSEQYFGPGTRLTVT.

V is TRBV4-3 and J is TRBJ2-1, with 13 nucleotides matching TRBD2. With V trimmed by 1 base and J by 9 bases, 12 bases remained unmatched. CDR1 and CDR2 from the germline V gene are LGHNA and YSLEER. There are 18 residues in the CDR3. CDR3 sequence reads: CASSQGHVWTSGGGEQFF. In nucleotides, the CDR3 is TGCGCCAGCAGCCAAGGACACGTTTGGACTAGCGGGGGTGGTGAGCAGTTCTTC.

The V gene is TRBV13, the J gene TRBJ1-3; D might be TRBD1 (5 bases). Germline V gives CDR1 PRHDT, CDR2 FYEKMQ (reference sequence). Trimming shortened V by 5 bases and J by 8 bases, and 19 bases separated the two germline ends. This CDR3 is 15 amino acids long. CDR3 region: CASSARGQGSDTIYF. CDR3 nucleotide sequence: TGTGCCAGCAGCGCGAGAGGGCAGGGATCGGACACCATATATTTT. Using reference TRBV13 and TRBJ1-3 for the parts outside the CDR3, the full variable domain is AAGVIQSPRHLIKEKRETATLKCYPIPRHDTVYWYQQGPGQDPQFLISFYEKMQSDKGSIPDRFSAQQFSDYHSELNMSSLELGDSALYFCASSARGQGSDTIYFGEGSWLTVV.

V usage is TRBV5-8 and J usage is TRBJ2-7, with TRBD1 matching over 9 bases. CDR3 length: 16 residues. With V trimmed by 5 bases and J by 3 bases, 12 bases remained unmatched. Per the germline V gene, CDR1 is SGHTS and CDR2 is YDEGEE. The CDR3 nucleotides read TGTGCCAGCAGGCCACCGGGACAGGGCCGTTTCTACGAGCAGTACTTC. It translates to CASRPPGQGRFYEQYF.

In nucleotides, the CDR3 is TGTGCCAGCAGCTTACCGGCAGGGGGGTCTGATGGCTACACCTTC. It translates to CASSLPAGGSDGYTF. The chain employs TRBV5-6 and TRBJ1-2; the match to TRBD1 covers 7 bases. After removal of 2 bases from V and 6 bases from J, the junction contained 10 bases not matched to a gene. There are 15 residues in the CDR3. Looked up from germline, CDR1 is SGHDT and CDR2 is YYEEEE.

V gene TRBV6-5 combines with J gene TRBJ2-7, with 11 bases aligning to TRBD1. The ends lost 5 bases at V and 7 bases at J; junction bases unmatched: 4. Germline V gene lookup returns CDR1 MNHEY and CDR2 SVGAGI. This CDR3 has 13 residues. The CDR3 region is CASSRDRGGEQYF. The CDR3 bases are TGTGCCAGCAGTAGGGACAGGGGGGGTGAGCAGTACTTC.

V gene TRBV4-1 combines with J gene TRBJ2-7; TRBD2 matches 8 bases. The CDR3 covers 18 residues. The germline CDR1 and CDR2 sequences are MGHRA and YSYEKL. The V segment lost 2 bases and the J segment 3 bases; nucleotides outside the gene matches: 15. The CDR3 loop reads CASSQPIGTGTRGYEQYF. CDR3 nucleotide sequence: TGCGCCAGCAGCCAACCCATTGGGACCGGGACTAGGGGCTACGAGCAGTACTTC.